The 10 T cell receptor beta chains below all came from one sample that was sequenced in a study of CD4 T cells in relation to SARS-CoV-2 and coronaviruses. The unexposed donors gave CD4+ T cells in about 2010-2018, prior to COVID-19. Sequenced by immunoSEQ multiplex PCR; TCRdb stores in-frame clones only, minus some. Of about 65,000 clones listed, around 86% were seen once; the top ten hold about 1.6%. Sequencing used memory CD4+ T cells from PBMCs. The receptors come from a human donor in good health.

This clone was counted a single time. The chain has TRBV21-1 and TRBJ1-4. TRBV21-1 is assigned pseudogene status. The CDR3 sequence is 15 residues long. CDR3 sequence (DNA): TGTGCCAGCAGCGCACGACGGAACCCTAATGAAAAACTGTTTTTT. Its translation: CASSARRNPNEKLFF.

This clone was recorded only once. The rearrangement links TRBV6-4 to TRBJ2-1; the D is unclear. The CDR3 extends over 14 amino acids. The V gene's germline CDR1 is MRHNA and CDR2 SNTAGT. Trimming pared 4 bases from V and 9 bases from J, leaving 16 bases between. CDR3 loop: CASSAEEGLPEQFF. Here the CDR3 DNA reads TGTGCCAGCAGTGCTGAGGAAGGGCTGCCTGAGCAGTTCTTC.

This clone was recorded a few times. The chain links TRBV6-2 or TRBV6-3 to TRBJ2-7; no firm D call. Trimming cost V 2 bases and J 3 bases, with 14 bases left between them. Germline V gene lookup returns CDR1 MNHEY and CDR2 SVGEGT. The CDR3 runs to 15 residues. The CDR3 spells CASSYGPAGNYEQYF. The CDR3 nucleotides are TGTGCCAGCAGTTACGGACCGGCAGGAAACTACGAGCAGTACTTC.

DNA for the CDR3: TGTGCCAGCAGCCTACAAACAGGGTTTACTAATGAAAAACTGTTTTTT. Translation gives CASSLQTGFTNEKLFF. V usage is TRBV7-2 and J usage is TRBJ1-4, with D perhaps matching TRBD1 (6 bases). Germline loops: CDR1 SGHTA, CDR2 FQGNSA. V was cut by 5 bases and J by 2 bases, with 15 bases left in between. The CDR3 extends over 16 amino acids.

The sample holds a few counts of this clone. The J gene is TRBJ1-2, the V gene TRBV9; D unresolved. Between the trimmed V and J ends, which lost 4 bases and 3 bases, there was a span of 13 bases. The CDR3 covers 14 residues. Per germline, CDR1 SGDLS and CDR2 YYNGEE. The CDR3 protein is CASSPRADHYGYTF. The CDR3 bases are TGTGCCAGCAGCCCCCGGGCAGACCACTATGGCTACACCTTC.

The CDR3 reads CASSQEWERQYF. The CDR3 nucleotides are TGTGCCAGCAGCCAAGAGTGGGAACGTCAGTACTTC. The rearrangement uses TRBV4-2 and TRBJ2-4; D unresolved. Germline assignment: CDR1 LGHNA and CDR2 YNFKEQ. CDR3 length: 12 residues. The germline V and J ends were trimmed by 0 bases and 12 bases, with 9 bases remaining between them.

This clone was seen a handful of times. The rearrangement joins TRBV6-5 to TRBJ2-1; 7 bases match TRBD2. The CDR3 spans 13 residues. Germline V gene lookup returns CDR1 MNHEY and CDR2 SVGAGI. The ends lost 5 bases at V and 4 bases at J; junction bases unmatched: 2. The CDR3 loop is CASSRAGYNEQFF. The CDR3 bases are TGTGCCAGCAGTAGAGCGGGGTACAATGAGCAGTTCTTC.

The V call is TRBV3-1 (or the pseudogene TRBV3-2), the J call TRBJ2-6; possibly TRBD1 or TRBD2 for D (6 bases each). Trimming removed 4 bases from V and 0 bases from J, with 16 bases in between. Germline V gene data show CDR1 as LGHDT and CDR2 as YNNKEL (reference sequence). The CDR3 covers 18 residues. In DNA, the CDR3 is TGTGCCAGCAGCCCGCGGGACACAGCCCACTCTGGGGCCAACGTCCTGACTTTC. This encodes CASSPRDTAHSGANVLTF.

CDR3 in amino acids: CASSPSPDTGYGYTF. CDR3 DNA: TGTGCCAGCTCACCATCCCCCGACACGGGCTATGGCTACACCTTC. V gene TRBV18 combines with J gene TRBJ1-2; D is unresolved. The germline V gene encodes CDR1 KGHSH and CDR2 LQKENI. The length of the CDR3 is 15 residues. The V and J ends lost 2 bases and 4 bases respectively, with 14 bases between them.

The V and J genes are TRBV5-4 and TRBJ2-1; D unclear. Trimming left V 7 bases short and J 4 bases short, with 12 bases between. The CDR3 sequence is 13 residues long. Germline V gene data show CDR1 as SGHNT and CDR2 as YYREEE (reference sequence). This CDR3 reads CASYMIEYNEQFF. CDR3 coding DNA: TGTGCCAGCTATATGATCGAATACAATGAGCAGTTCTTC.